This TCR beta chain was captured by sequencing in a study of T cells in Graves' hyperthyroidism and ophthalmopathy. A lack of ophthalmopathy progression within 18 months defined stable Graves' hyperthyroidism. Newly diagnosed patients aged 18 to 65 had hyperthyroidism of under 2 months' duration. For this clonotype: Its matching antigen is unknown.

General study findings and limits: Most thyroid clonotypes expanded above 0.001 were also detected in blood.

Regions amplified from RNA transcripts were the TCR beta CDR3 regions. Initially, a first-round RT-PCR of the TCR CDR3 employed the HTBI primer set. TCRdb independently ran MiXCR on the multiplex PCR reads; one entry per CDR3 protein. The sample consists of 350,000 to 400,000 distinct CDR3 sequences, about 20% of them appearing once. CDR1 MNHEY and CDR2 SVGEGT come from the germline V gene. There are 13 residues in the CDR3. V lost 0 bases, J lost 2 bases, and 4 bases lay in between. The specimen was blood. This chain joins TRBV6-2 or TRBV6-3 and TRBJ2-5, with D unresolved. The clonotype originates from a woman younger than 35 with Graves' hyperthyroidism. The DNA for the CDR3 is TGTGCCAGCAGTTACTCAGAGCAAGAGACCCAGTACTTC. It specifies CASSYSEQETQYF.